The rows below give T cell receptor beta chains drawn from one sample of a study of cytomegalovirus exposure and HLA in healthy donors. Sequenced by immunoSEQ multiplex PCR; TCRdb stores in-frame clones only, minus some. Its table records tens of thousands of clones. Sequenced: PBMCs. These receptors were obtained from a man aged 50-60 years in good health and CMV-seropositive. Each CDR3 is given without its conserved first and last residue.

v_call	j_call	cdr3_aa
TRBV7-2	TRBJ1-3	ASSDQVGNTIY
TRBV4-2	TRBJ1-1	ASSRSGGRNTEAF
TRBV5-4	TRBJ2-1	ASSSGTSGQNEQF
TRBV25-1	TRBJ1-1	ASRQVSNTEAF
TRBV18	TRBJ2-5	ASSPPAGQETQY
TRBV6-5	TRBJ2-7	ASSYSRFHRGDEQY
TRBV10-1	TRBJ1-1	ASSPRLYPQTEAF
TRBV30	TRBJ1-5	AWRDLIQGIGSNQPQH
TRBV7-2	TRBJ1-1	ASSQAWGGREAF
TRBV11-2	TRBJ2-6	ASILTSGANVLT
TRBV13	TRBJ2-3	ASSSLATDTQY
TRBV27	TRBJ2-1	ASSFASDNEQF
TRBV9	TRBJ1-5	ASSPGGNPDQPQH
TRBV7-9	TRBJ2-5	ASSLVSLRGILQETQY
TRBV9	TRBJ1-3	ASTTGGLSGNTIY
TRBV4-1	TRBJ2-1	ASSRDMGQNNEQF
TRBV29-1	TRBJ2-3	SVTSSWTSGRGDTQY
TRBV10-2	TRBJ2-2	ASSANLALPGELF
TRBV5-1	TRBJ1-1	ASSYQGPLPNTEAF
TRBV18	TRBJ2-3	ASSFKTSSTSTDTQY
TRBV30	TRBJ2-5	AWSVTDRETQY
TRBV12-5	TRBJ2-2	ASGLDRAANTGELF
TRBV10-3	TRBJ1-3	AISYQGLTGNTIY
TRBV19	TRBJ1-4	ASSVAGLRGEKLF
TRBV5-6	TRBJ1-1	ASSLASLGGAEAF
TRBV11-3	TRBJ1-4	ASTHRGNEKLF
TRBV11-2	TRBJ1-1	ASSLGTVTEAF
TRBV11-2	TRBJ2-3	ASSSPEGPDTQY
TRBV5-4	TRBJ2-1	ASSLGSPSSYNEQF
TRBV19	TRBJ1-2	ASSTVIRPNYGYT
TRBV7-9	TRBJ2-1	ASSSDPWAGGYNEQF